The next 26 T cell receptor beta chains were all read from a single sample in a study of blood T cell repertoires in COVID-19. TCRdb's copy holds only in-frame clones and misses some; the assay was immunoSEQ multiplex PCR. The sample yields 80,000 to 85,000 clones, about 90% seen once. Material: peripheral blood. Receptors were obtained from a woman older than 75 with acute or convalescent COVID-19.

The CDR3, as DNA: TGTGCCAGCAGTTTCCGGGCCTATAATTCACCCCTCCACTTT. As protein: CASSFRAYNSPLHF. The chain is built from TRBV6-2 or TRBV6-3 and TRBJ1-6; D remains unclear. The V gene lost 4 bases and the J gene lost 2 bases, with 6 bases spanning the gap. Germline V lookup: CDR1 MNHEY, CDR2 SVGEGT. This CDR3 is 14 amino acids long.

This chain joins TRBV4-3 and TRBJ2-1; TRBD2 agrees at 9 bases. Germline trimming cut 1 base from V and 3 bases from J; bases unmatched to any gene: 4. Germline V CDR1 and CDR2: LGHNA, YSLEER. CDR3 length: 16 amino acids. The CDR3 nucleotides are TGCGCCAGCAGCCAAGGTGCTAGCGGGATCTACAATGAGCAGTTCTTC. Residues: CASSQGASGIYNEQFF.

The rearrangement joins TRBV19 to TRBJ1-2; D is unresolved. This CDR3 is 13 amino acids long. Germline lookup yields CDR1 LNHDA and CDR2 SQIVND (reference sequence). Trimming left V 5 bases short and J 3 bases short, with 10 bases between. This CDR3 is CASSVDIYYGYTF. The CDR3 DNA is TGTGCCAGTAGTGTCGACATTTACTATGGCTACACCTTC. The full variable domain, rest sourced from reference TRBV19 and TRBJ1-2, is DGGITQSPKYLFRKEGQNVTLSCEQNLNHDAMYWYRQDPGQGLRLIYYSQIVNDFQKGDIAEGYSVSREKKESFPLTVTSAQKNPTAFYLCASSVDIYYGYTFGSGTRLTVV.

The chain recombines TRBV2 with TRBJ2-6; D ambiguous. Trimming removed 6 bases from V and 2 bases from J, with 5 bases in between. Per germline, CDR1 SNHLY and CDR2 FYNNEI. CDR3 length: 13 amino acids. Here the CDR3 DNA reads TGTGCCAGCAGCCCTCCTGGGGCCAACGTCCTGACTTTC. It encodes CASSPPGANVLTF.

This chain connects TRBV7-3 to TRBJ2-5; a weak D match, TRBD1 (5 bases). This CDR3 comprises 13 residues. The germline CDR1 and CDR2 sequences are SGHTA and FQGTGA. The germline V and J ends were trimmed by 5 bases and 5 bases, with 12 bases remaining between them. This chain's CDR3 is CASSPQGSETQYF. The CDR3 region has the DNA TGTGCCAGCAGCCCTCAGGGATCCGAGACCCAGTACTTC.

The chain employs TRBV7-9 and TRBJ2-5, with D perhaps matching TRBD2 (6 bases). Per germline, CDR1 SEHNR and CDR2 FQNEAQ (reference sequence). Between the trimmed V and J ends, which lost 3 bases and 2 bases, there was a span of 10 bases. This CDR3 is built from 14 residues. DNA for the CDR3: TGTGCCAGCAGCTTCCGGGACTTGCAAGAGACCCAGTACTTC. The encoded protein is CASSFRDLQETQYF. Full variable domain (missing parts from reference TRBV7-9 and TRBJ2-5): DTGVSQNPRHKITKRGQNVTFRCDPISEHNRLYWYRQTLGQGPEFLTYFQNEAQLEKSRLLSDRFSAERPKGSFSTLEIQRTEQGDSAMYLCASSFRDLQETQYFGPGTRLLVL.

The J gene is TRBJ1-1, the V gene TRBV5-4; D not resolved. Per the germline V gene, CDR1 is SGHNT and CDR2 is YYREEE (reference sequence). The CDR3 loop spans 13 amino acids. Trimming left V 0 bases short and J 14 bases short, with 17 bases between. The CDR3 coding sequence is TGTGCCAGCAGCTTGGAGTCCCGCTCGGAGTGGTTCTTT. Encoded protein: CASSLESRSEWFF.

There are a few counts of this clone. The chain couples TRBV18 to TRBJ1-1; TRBD1 agrees at 7 bases. Germline trimming cut 2 bases from V and 1 base from J; bases unmatched to any gene: 4. Germline loops: CDR1 KGHSH, CDR2 LQKENI. The CDR3 is made up of 15 amino acids. This chain's CDR3 is CASSPTDRWNTEAFF. In DNA form, the CDR3 reads TGTGCCAGCTCACCAACGGACAGGTGGAACACTGAAGCTTTCTTT.

This sequence joins TRBV7-2 and TRBJ2-2, with D maybe TRBD2 (5 bases). Trimming took off 2 bases at V and 1 base at J, with 11 bases between the two ends. The germline CDR1 and CDR2 sequences are SGHTA and FQGNSA. The CDR3 is 16 residues long. CDR3 in DNA: TGTGCCAGCAGCTTATTGCCTAGCCAGAACACCGGGGAGCTGTTTTTT. Its translation: CASSLLPSQNTGELFF.

This sequence joins TRBV13 and TRBJ2-7; the match to TRBD2 covers 7 bases. CDR3 length equals 16 residues. After removal of 4 bases from V and 2 bases from J, the junction contained 11 bases not matched to a gene. Germline loops: CDR1 PRHDT, CDR2 FYEKMQ (reference sequence). The CDR3 reads CASSSRGEPKAYEQYF. DNA for the CDR3: TGTGCCAGCAGCTCCCGGGGGGAGCCTAAGGCCTACGAGCAGTACTTC.

J is TRBJ1-5 and V is TRBV2; tentative D call: TRBD1 (5 bases). This CDR3 comprises 15 residues. The germline V gene encodes CDR1 SNHLY and CDR2 FYNNEI. Trimming cost V 1 base and J 2 bases, with 9 bases left between them. CDR3 residues: CASSEVGLGNQPQHF. The CDR3 coding sequence is TGTGCCAGCAGTGAAGTGGGGCTGGGCAATCAGCCCCAGCATTTT.

This rearrangement joins TRBV19 to TRBJ1-3, with 10 bases matching TRBD1. V was clipped by 7 bases and J by 2 bases; unmatched bases: 2. Germline lookup yields CDR1 LNHDA and CDR2 SQIVND (reference sequence). The CDR3 is 14 residues long. The CDR3 here is CASKGQGTGNTIYF. CDR3 DNA: TGTGCCAGTAAGGGACAGGGGACTGGAAACACCATATATTTT. The full variable domain, rest sourced from reference TRBV19 and TRBJ1-3, is DGGITQSPKYLFRKEGQNVTLSCEQNLNHDAMYWYRQDPGQGLRLIYYSQIVNDFQKGDIAEGYSVSREKKESFPLTVTSAQKNPTAFYLCASKGQGTGNTIYFGEGSWLTVV.

The V gene is TRBV6-6, the J gene TRBJ2-7, with D possibly TRBD2 on 6 matching bases. Germline assignment: CDR1 MNHNY and CDR2 SVGAGI (reference sequence). This CDR3 spans 15 amino acids. Trimming stripped 0 bases from V and 3 bases from J, with 12 bases between. The DNA of the CDR3 is TGTGCCAGCAGTTACTCAGGCGGGGCCAGCTACGAGCAGTACTTC. It yields the protein CASSYSGGASYEQYF.

V usage is TRBV29-1 and J usage is TRBJ1-1; TRBD1 agrees at 8 bases. CDR3 length: 12 amino acids. Germline CDR1 is SQVTM and CDR2 is ANQGSEA. The V gene end was trimmed by 6 bases and the J gene end by 4 bases; junction bases not matched to a gene: 4. The CDR3 coding sequence is TGCAGCGTGGACAGGGCGGCCACTGAAGCTTTCTTT. Amino acid sequence: CSVDRAATEAFF.

V usage is TRBV6-2 or TRBV6-3 and J usage is TRBJ2-3; D might be TRBD1 (6 bases). The CDR3 is 16 residues long. Between the trimmed V and J ends, which lost 5 bases and 13 bases, there was a span of 28 bases. Germline lookup yields CDR1 MNHEY and CDR2 SVGEGT. The CDR3 reads CASSPGTRGSEFVEYF. In DNA form, the CDR3 reads TGTGCCAGCAGTCCCGGGACAAGGGGCTCTGAGTTCGTGGAGTATTTT.

Notes on this clone: At the DNA level, this CDR3 is encoded by other sequences in the same sample as well. CDR3 sequence: CSVEDRQASTDTQYF. As DNA, the CDR3 is TGCAGCGTTGAAGATCGACAGGCGAGCACAGATACGCAGTATTTT. This chain joins TRBV29-1 and TRBJ2-3; tentative D call: TRBD1 (6 bases). CDR3 length: 15 residues. Deletions cut 0 bases from V and 0 bases from J, with 10 bases between. Germline loops: CDR1 SQVTM, CDR2 ANQGSEA.

The rearrangement uses TRBV3-1 (or the pseudogene TRBV3-2) and TRBJ2-1, with 11 nucleotides matching TRBD2. J lost 10 bases, V lost 6 bases, and 11 bases had no gene match. The germline V gene has CDR1 LGHDT and CDR2 YNNKEL (reference sequence). The CDR3 consists of 15 residues. Here the CDR3 DNA reads TGTGCCAGCAGTCGACCCGGGACTAGCGGAACGGAGCAGTTCTTC. This encodes CASSRPGTSGTEQFF.

The chain recombines TRBV9 with TRBJ2-3; 7 nucleotides align to TRBD1. Germline V gene data show CDR1 as SGDLS and CDR2 as YYNGEE. The CDR3 has 16 residues. The V gene end was trimmed by 0 bases and the J gene end by 2 bases; junction bases not matched to a gene: 6. In nucleotides, the CDR3 is TGTGCCAGCAGCGTAGCTAGGGGACAGATCACAGATACGCAGTATTTT. This gives the protein CASSVARGQITDTQYF.

This clone was seen a single time. The chain joins TRBV11-2 to TRBJ1-1; D gene unclear. Trimming pared 3 bases from V and 1 base from J, leaving 6 bases between. The CDR3 is 13 residues long. Germline V lookup: CDR1 SGHAT, CDR2 FQNNGV. CDR3 nucleotide sequence: TGTGCCAGCAGCTTTGACTGGAACACTGAAGCTTTCTTT. Residues: CASSFDWNTEAFF.

The chain couples TRBV5-1 to TRBJ2-1; 7 bases align to TRBD1. The CDR3 has 15 amino acids. Trimming cost V 1 base and J 7 bases; bases outside gene matches: 8. Germline V gene data show CDR1 as SGHRS and CDR2 as YFSETQ. CDR3 loop: CASSLRQGDPNEQFF. The CDR3 nucleotides are TGCGCCAGCAGCTTGAGGCAGGGGGACCCTAATGAGCAGTTCTTC.

CDR3 protein: CASSQEAPLRAEETQYF. For the CDR3, the DNA is TGTGCCAGCAGCCAAGAAGCGCCCCTCAGAGCGGAAGAGACCCAGTACTTC. The chain links TRBV3-1 (or the pseudogene TRBV3-2) to TRBJ2-5; maybe TRBD2 (5 bases). From germline, CDR1 is LGHDT and CDR2 YNNKEL (reference sequence). Between the trimmed V and J ends, which lost 0 bases and 3 bases, there was a span of 17 bases. This CDR3 is built from 17 residues.

CDR3 in amino acids: CASREQGRETEAFF. DNA of the CDR3: TGCGCCAGCAGGGAACAGGGGAGAGAGACTGAAGCTTTCTTT. The chain employs TRBV5-1 and TRBJ1-1; 7 nucleotides agree with TRBD1. V shed 5 bases, J shed 5 bases, and the junction held 9 bases outside the gene matches. The length of the CDR3 is 14 residues. Germline assignment: CDR1 SGHRS and CDR2 YFSETQ.

The chain employs TRBV5-1 and TRBJ1-6; 8 nucleotides match TRBD1. Trimming at V came to 4 bases and at J to 6 bases, leaving 9 bases not matched to a gene. Germline CDR1 is SGHRS and CDR2 is YFSETQ. This CDR3 spans 16 amino acids. CDR3 amino acids: CASSHDRTGSNSPLHF. DNA of the CDR3: TGCGCCAGCAGCCATGATCGGACAGGGAGTAATTCACCCCTCCACTTT.

J is TRBJ2-7 and V is TRBV2, with TRBD1 matching 8 bases. The CDR3 totals 15 residues. Unmatched junction bases numbered 8, after V lost 2 bases and J lost 5 bases. CDR1 and CDR2 from the germline V gene are SNHLY and FYNNEI. The CDR3 region has the DNA TGTGCCAGCAGTGAAACTCAGACAGGGGCCAACGAGCAGTACTTC. Translation gives CASSETQTGANEQYF.

The chain carries TRBV7-6 and TRBJ1-3; 7 nucleotides align to TRBD1. The V gene's germline CDR1 is SGHVS and CDR2 FNYEAQ. After removal of 3 bases from V and 2 bases from J, the junction contained 4 bases not matched to a gene. The CDR3 is made up of 15 amino acids. CDR3 region: CASSFNQGAGNTIYF. CDR3 in DNA: TGTGCCAGCAGCTTCAATCAGGGGGCTGGAAACACCATATATTTT.

This chain connects TRBV19 to TRBJ2-2; D is uncertain. Deletions cut 5 bases from V and 3 bases from J, with 7 bases between. Germline V gives CDR1 LNHDA, CDR2 SQIVND (reference sequence). CDR3 length equals 13 residues. The CDR3: CASSLTDTGELFF. For the CDR3, the DNA is TGTGCCAGTAGTTTAACGGACACCGGGGAGCTGTTTTTT.